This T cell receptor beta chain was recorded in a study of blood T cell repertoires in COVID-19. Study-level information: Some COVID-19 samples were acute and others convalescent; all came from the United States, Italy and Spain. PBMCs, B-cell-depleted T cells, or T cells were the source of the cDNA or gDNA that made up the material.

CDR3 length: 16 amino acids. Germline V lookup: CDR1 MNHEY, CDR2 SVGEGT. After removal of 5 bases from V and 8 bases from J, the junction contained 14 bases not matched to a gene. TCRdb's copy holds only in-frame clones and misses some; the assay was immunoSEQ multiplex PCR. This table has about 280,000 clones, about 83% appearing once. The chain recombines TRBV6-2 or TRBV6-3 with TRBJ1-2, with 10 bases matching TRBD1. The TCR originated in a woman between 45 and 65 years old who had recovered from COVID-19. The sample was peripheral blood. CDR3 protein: CASSIRPGTGVRGYTF. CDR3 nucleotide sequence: TGTGCCAGCAGTATCCGGCCCGGGACAGGGGTTCGGGGCTACACCTTC.